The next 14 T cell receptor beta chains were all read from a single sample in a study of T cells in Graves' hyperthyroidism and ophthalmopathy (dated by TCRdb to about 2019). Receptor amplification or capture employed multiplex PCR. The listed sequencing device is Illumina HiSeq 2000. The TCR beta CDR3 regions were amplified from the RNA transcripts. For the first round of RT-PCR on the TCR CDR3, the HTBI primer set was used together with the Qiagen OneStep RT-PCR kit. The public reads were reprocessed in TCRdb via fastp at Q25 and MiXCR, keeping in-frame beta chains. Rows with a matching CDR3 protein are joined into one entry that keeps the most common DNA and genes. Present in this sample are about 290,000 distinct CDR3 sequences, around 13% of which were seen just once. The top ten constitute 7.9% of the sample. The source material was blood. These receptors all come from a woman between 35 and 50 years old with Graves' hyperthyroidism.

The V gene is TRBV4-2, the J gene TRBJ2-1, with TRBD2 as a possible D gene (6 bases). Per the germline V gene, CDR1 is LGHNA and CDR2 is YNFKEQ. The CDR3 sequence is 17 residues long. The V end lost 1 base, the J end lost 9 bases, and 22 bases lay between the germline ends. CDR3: CASSQVGSLGGDFEQFF. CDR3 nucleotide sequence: TGTGCCAGCAGCCAAGTAGGGAGTCTCGGGGGAGACTTTGAGCAGTTCTTC.

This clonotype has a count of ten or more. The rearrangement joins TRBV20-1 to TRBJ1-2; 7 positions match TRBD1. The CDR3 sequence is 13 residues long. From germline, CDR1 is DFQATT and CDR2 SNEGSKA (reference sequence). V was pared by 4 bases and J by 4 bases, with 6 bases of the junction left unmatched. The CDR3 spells CSANPGQRYGYTF. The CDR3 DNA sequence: TGCAGTGCTAACCCGGGACAGCGCTATGGCTACACCTTC.

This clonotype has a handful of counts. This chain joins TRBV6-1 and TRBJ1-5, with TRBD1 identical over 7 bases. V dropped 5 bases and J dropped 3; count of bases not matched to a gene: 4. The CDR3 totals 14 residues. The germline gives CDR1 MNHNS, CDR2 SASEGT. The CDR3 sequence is CASSRQGSNQPQHF. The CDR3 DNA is TGTGCCAGCAGTCGACAGGGTTCCAATCAGCCCCAGCATTTT.

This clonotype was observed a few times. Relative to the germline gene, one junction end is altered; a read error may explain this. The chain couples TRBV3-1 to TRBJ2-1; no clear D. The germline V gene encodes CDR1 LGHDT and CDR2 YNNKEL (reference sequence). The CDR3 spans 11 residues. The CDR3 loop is CTSSQSNEQFF. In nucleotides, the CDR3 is TGTACCAGCAGCCAAAGCAATGAGCAGTTCTTC.

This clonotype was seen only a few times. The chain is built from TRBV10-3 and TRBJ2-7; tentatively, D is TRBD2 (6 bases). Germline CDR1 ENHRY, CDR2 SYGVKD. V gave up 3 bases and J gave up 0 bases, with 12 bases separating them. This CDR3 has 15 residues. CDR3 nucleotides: TGTGCCATCAGTGACCATCGGGGGATCTCCTACGAGCAGTACTTC. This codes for CAISDHRGISYEQYF.

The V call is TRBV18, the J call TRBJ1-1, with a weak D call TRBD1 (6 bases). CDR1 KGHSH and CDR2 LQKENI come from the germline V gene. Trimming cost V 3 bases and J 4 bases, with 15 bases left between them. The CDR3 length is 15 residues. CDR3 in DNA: TGTGCCAGCTCACCTCGTGGAGGGGGACTCACTGAAGCTTTCTTT. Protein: CASSPRGGGLTEAFF.

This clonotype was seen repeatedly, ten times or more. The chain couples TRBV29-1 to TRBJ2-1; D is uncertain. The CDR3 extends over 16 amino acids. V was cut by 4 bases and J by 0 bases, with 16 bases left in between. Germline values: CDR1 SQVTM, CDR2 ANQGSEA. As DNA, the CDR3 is TGCAGCGTTGGATTGGCAGCCAGGAGCTCCTACAATGAGCAGTTCTTC. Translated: CSVGLAARSSYNEQFF.

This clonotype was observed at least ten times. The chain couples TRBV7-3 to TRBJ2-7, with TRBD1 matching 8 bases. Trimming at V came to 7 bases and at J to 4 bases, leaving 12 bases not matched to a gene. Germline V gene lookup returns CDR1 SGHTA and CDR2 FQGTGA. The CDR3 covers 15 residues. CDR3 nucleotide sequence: TGTGCCAGCATTCCACGGGGGACAGGAAATTACGAGCAGTACTTC. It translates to CASIPRGTGNYEQYF. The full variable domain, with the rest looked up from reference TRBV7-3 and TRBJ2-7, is GAGVSQTPSNKVTEKGKYVELRCDPISGHTALYWYRQSLGQGPEFLIYFQGTGAADDSGLPNDRFFAVRPEGSVSTLKIQRTERGDSAVYLCASIPRGTGNYEQYFGPGTRLTVT.

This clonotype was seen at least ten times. The chain's CDR3 is CAISESSINEQFF. CDR3 in DNA: TGTGCCATCAGTGAGTCCTCCATCAATGAGCAGTTCTTC. The rearrangement links TRBV10-3 to TRBJ2-1; D is undetermined. CDR1 is ENHRY and CDR2 is SYGVKD in the germline V gene. Trimming shortened V by 0 bases and J by 6 bases, and 6 bases separated the two germline ends. The CDR3 is made up of 13 amino acids.

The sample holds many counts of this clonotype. The CDR3 DNA reads TGTGCCAGCAGATTTTCGGATTCCACTGAAGCTTTCTTT. Its protein product is CASRFSDSTEAFF. The V and J genes are TRBV2 and TRBJ1-1, with D unresolved. This CDR3 contains 13 residues. Looked up from germline, CDR1 is SNHLY and CDR2 is FYNNEI. Trimming left V 6 bases short and J 4 bases short, with 12 bases between.

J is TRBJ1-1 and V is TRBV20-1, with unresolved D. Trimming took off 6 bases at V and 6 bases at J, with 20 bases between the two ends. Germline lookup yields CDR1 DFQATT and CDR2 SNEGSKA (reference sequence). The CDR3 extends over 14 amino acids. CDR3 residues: CSADPDHFGAEAFF. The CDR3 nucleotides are TGCAGTGCCGACCCGGACCATTTCGGGGCTGAAGCTTTCTTT.

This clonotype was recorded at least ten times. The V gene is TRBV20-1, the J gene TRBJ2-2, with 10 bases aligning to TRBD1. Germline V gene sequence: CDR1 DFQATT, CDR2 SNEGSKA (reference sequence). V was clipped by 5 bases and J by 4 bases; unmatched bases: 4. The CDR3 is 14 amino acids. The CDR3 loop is CSAGRTGGTGELFF. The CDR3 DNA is TGCAGTGCTGGCCGGACAGGGGGCACCGGGGAGCTGTTTTTT.

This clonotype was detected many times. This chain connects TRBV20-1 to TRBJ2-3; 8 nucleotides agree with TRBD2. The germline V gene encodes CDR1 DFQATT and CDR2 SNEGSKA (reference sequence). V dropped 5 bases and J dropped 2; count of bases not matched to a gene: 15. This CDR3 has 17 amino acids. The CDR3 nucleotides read TGCAGTGCTGCTAATATAATGACTAGCGACCTCACAGATACGCAGTATTTT. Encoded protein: CSAANIMTSDLTDTQYF.

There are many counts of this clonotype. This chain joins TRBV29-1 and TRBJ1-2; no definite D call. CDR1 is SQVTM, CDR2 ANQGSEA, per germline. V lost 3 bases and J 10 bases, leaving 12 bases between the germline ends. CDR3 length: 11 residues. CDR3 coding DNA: TGCAGCGTTGATCTTCGCGCTACCTACACCTTC. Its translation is CSVDLRATYTF.